This record concerns one T cell receptor (beta chain) sequence. This clone was seen a few times. The target of this receptor is not known. There are no base qualities to consult, and no much larger clone falls within one base. The entire amount of isolated RNA was reverse transcribed using the High Capacity cDNA Reverse Transcription Kit, so the sequenced TCRB transcripts were expressed ones. Deep immunoSEQ sequencing was performed on naive, central memory and regulatory T cell samples, with an average of about 3.57 million total reads per sample. Sorted cells were lysed in RLT buffer, and RNA was extracted using DNase-treated RNeasy Micro or Mini kits according to cell number. Each cell subset was processed on its own to prevent cross-contamination, while patient and healthy donor samples were processed together. TCRB sequences were amplified from cDNA with the immunoSEQ multiplex PCR, producing 87-bp fragments spanning the CDR3 region. The amplicons were sequenced using the Illumina HiSeq platform. The original methods were these. Synthetic template baselines were used to correct PCR bias computationally, reads within Hamming distance 2 were collapsed together, and singletons that could not be merged were discarded. Reads were aligned to IMGT to assign V, D and J genes, CDR3 length, and insertions or deletions at six rearrangement sites. Within each subset, clonotype counts were normalized to sorted cell number, after which true diversity and Gini coefficients were computed with the tcR R package. The overlap coefficient, calculated on TCRB nucleotide sequences, was used to quantify repertoire sharing. TCRdb stores this immuneACCESS table with in-frame sequences only. Part of the clones is absent; in the studies checked, under half of the shortfall reflects unresolved V genes, and no reason is known for the rest. V, J and clone size derive from that table, while D and trimming were established from the DNA sequence. The table for this sample lists around 130,000 clones; 9% of them were counted only once. Around 0.75% of the sample is held by the ten biggest clonotypes.

From each donor, a single peripheral blood sample of roughly 0.11 L on average was drawn into heparinised tubes. A BD FACSAria II and a panel including CD45RO, CCR7, CD25, CD127, CD95 and CD27 were used to sort naive, central memory, regulatory and stem cell-like memory CD4+ T cells. Purity was above 95% for every sorted population. PBMCs were isolated immediately by Lymphoprep density gradient centrifugation and stained directly without culture. So that batch effects would be minimized, each experiment stained and sorted samples in pairs, pairing one healthy donor with one patient. These data belong to a study of beta chain features in type 1 diabetes (dated by TCRdb to 2016 to 2019). Describing the broader study: Mean age, gender distribution, total cell number and subset yield were not different between patients and healthy donors. Across all samples, 107,917,701 sorted cells were examined, and cell number per subset correlated strongly with RNA yield. Regulatory and stem cell-like memory subsets were obtained from only 8 patients and roughly eight healthy donors, while naive and central memory subsets were obtained from all 30 or so donors. In the study, recently diagnosed type 1 diabetes patients and matched healthy donors were compared on the TCRB repertoires of their sorted circulating CD4+ T cell subsets.

Overall study results and their limits: At VDJ recombination sites, type 1 diabetes patients had fewer insertions and more deleted nucleotides, which implies abnormalities in thymic rearrangement. Only small numbers of individuals were included in the HLA sub-analyses, which left unresolved whether HLA type had any influence on TCRB rearrangement. Naive, central memory and regulatory TCRB repertoires appeared to be more similar among patients than among healthy donors. Type 1 diabetes patients showed a moderate but significant shortening of TCRB CDR3 length in all four CD4+ subsets. PCR may preferentially amplify shorter templates, but because patient and control samples were amplified and corrected together, any resulting skew would affect both groups equally. Because cDNA rather than genomic DNA was sequenced, highly expressing activated cells could have been over-represented, although no difference in activation and CD3 levels was found between groups.

Per the germline V gene, MNHEY is the CDR1 and SVGAGI is the CDR2. Measured from the cysteine to the phenylalanine, the CDR3 is 14 residues long. CDR3 DNA only is kept here, 42 bases in frame from base 1. Ends trimmed: V by 5 bases, J by 14 bases; bases unmatched to a gene: 12. Sequencing was performed on central memory CD4+ T cells from blood. The chain was built from TRBV6-5 and TRBJ2-6; 7 bases in between match TRBD1. This clonotype originated in a man younger than 40 with type 1 diabetes. This receptor has the CDR3 CASSQGQDPGILTF. The DNA sequence is TGTGCCAGCAGTCAAGGACAGGACCCTGGGATCCTGACTTTC.